These 21 T cell receptor beta chains were all obtained from the same sample, sequenced in a study of blood T cells in healthy people across ages (dated by TCRdb to the mid-2010s). Receptor amplification or capture employed 5' RACE. The instrument was an Illumina HiSeq 2500. A second about 6 to 11 cycle PCR used a sample-barcoded 5' primer and a J-beta primer mix. TCRdb cleaned the public reads at Q25 with fastp, built clones with MiXCR and kept in-frame beta chains. Identical CDR3 proteins give one entry, which carries the most common genes and DNA. The sample table records about 400,000 distinct CDR3 sequences; about 52% of these occur just once. 45% to 60% of the sample lies in the top ten. Sequenced: blood. The source of these receptors is a man aged 55 to 70 in good health.

The chain recombines TRBV6-1 with TRBJ1-2; the D is unclear. The CDR3 has 14 amino acids. CDR1 is MNHNS and CDR2 is SASEGT in the germline V gene. V was clipped by 3 bases and J by 5 bases, with 13 bases between them. CDR3: CASSDAAFPYGYTF. The CDR3 coding sequence is TGTGCCAGCAGTGACGCGGCCTTCCCATATGGCTACACCTTC.

This rearrangement joins TRBV6-2 or TRBV6-3 to TRBJ2-1; tentative D call: TRBD2 (5 bases). Trimming took 8 bases from V and 10 from J, leaving 15 bases between them. CDR1 is MNHEY and CDR2 is SVGEGT in the germline V gene. The CDR3 runs 12 residues. CDR3 amino acids: CASAGPLGEQFF. The CDR3 DNA sequence: TGTGCCAGCGCGGGCCCCCTGGGGGAGCAGTTCTTC.

The CDR3 nucleotides read TGTGCCAGCAGCCCCATTGGGTCGGGGGTTACCTACGAGCAGTACTTC. Protein: CASSPIGSGVTYEQYF. The chain employs TRBV3-1 and TRBJ2-7; D might be TRBD2 (6 bases). The V gene lost 4 bases and the J gene lost 2 bases, with 18 bases spanning the gap. This CDR3 spans 16 amino acids. CDR1 is LGHDT, CDR2 YNNKEL, per germline (reference sequence).

The chain is built from TRBV10-3 and TRBJ2-1; tentative D call: TRBD1 (6 bases). Germline values: CDR1 ENHRY, CDR2 SYGVKD. Trimming removed 4 bases from V and 8 bases from J, with 9 bases in between. This CDR3 contains 12 residues. The CDR3 DNA is TGTGCCATCAGTGTAACAGGGTATGAGCAGTTCTTC. Its protein product is CAISVTGYEQFF.

The chain is built from TRBV20-1 and TRBJ1-1; D is undetermined. Germline V gives CDR1 DFQATT, CDR2 SNEGSKA (reference sequence). V lost 5 bases and J 0 bases, leaving 4 bases between the germline ends. This CDR3 has 11 residues. CDR3 loop: CSAVMNTEAFF. Here the CDR3 DNA reads TGCAGTGCTGTTATGAACACTGAAGCTTTCTTT.

The CDR3 coding sequence is TGCGCCAGCAGCGCCCTAGGGACTACCTCGGAGACCCAGTACTTC. Its protein is CASSALGTTSETQYF. The V call is TRBV5-1, the J call TRBJ2-5; 7 bases align to TRBD2. Looked up from germline, CDR1 is SGHRS and CDR2 is YFSETQ. The CDR3 has 15 amino acids. With 4 bases clipped from V and 5 bases from J, the junction kept 11 bases outside the gene matches.

This sequence joins TRBV3-1 and TRBJ2-7; tentative D call: TRBD1 (5 bases). The J call may not be correct, given that the DNA end is closer to TRBJ2-4. The CDR3 has 16 amino acids. The germline gives CDR1 LGHDT, CDR2 YNNKEL (reference sequence). In DNA form, the CDR3 reads TGTGCCAGCAGCCAAGATCCCAGGGTAAAGGGGAACATTCAGTACTTC. Translation: CASSQDPRVKGNIQYF.

Concerning this clonotype itself: At one of its ends the junction is not consistent with the germline gene, which may arise from a read error. The rearrangement uses TRBV9 and TRBJ1-2; D unresolved. Germline V gives CDR1 SGDLS, CDR2 YYNGEE. The CDR3 is made up of 14 amino acids. CDR3 DNA sequence: TGTGCCAGCAGCGCGTCAGCTTCTAACTATGGCAACACCTTC. Translated, it gives CASSASASNYGNTF.

V is TRBV7-8 and J is TRBJ2-3; unclear D gene. Trimming stripped 1 base from V and 2 bases from J, with 7 bases between. Looked up from germline, CDR1 is SGHVS and CDR2 is FQNEAQ. CDR3 size: 14 residues. The CDR3 sequence is CASSLVGNTDTQYF. The CDR3 coding sequence is TGTGCCAGCAGCTTAGTCGGAAACACAGATACGCAGTATTTT.

V gene TRBV7-9 combines with J gene TRBJ2-3; 10 nucleotides match TRBD2. This CDR3 is built from 15 residues. J lost 10 bases, V lost 5 bases, and 12 bases had no gene match. The germline V gene encodes CDR1 SEHNR and CDR2 FQNEAQ (reference sequence). The CDR3 DNA reads TGTGCCAGCAGCCCTCCCGGACTAGCGGTACTTGCGCAGTATTTT. Its translation is CASSPPGLAVLAQYF.

This clonotype was seen more than once but under ten times. The chain employs TRBV20-1 and TRBJ2-5; 9 nucleotides match TRBD1. Germline values: CDR1 DFQATT, CDR2 SNEGSKA (reference sequence). The ends lost 6 bases at V and 1 base at J; junction bases unmatched: 12. This CDR3 has 16 amino acids. In nucleotides, the CDR3 is TGCAGTGCCGCACCAGGACAGGGGCGACTCCAAGAGACCCAGTACTTC. Amino acid sequence: CSAAPGQGRLQETQYF.

The CDR3 reads CATKGVSGDNEQYF. DNA for the CDR3: TGTGCCACCAAAGGGGTTAGCGGAGACAATGAGCAGTACTTC. The V call is TRBV2, the J call TRBJ2-7; D is perhaps TRBD2 (6 bases). The CDR3 is 14 amino acids. CDR1 is SNHLY, CDR2 FYNNEI, per germline. V lost 10 bases and J lost 7, with 23 bases in between.

The rearrangement links TRBV24-1 to TRBJ2-1; D is unresolved. The DNA end is more similar to TRBJ2-7, so the J call may be wrong. CDR1 KGHDR and CDR2 SFDVKD come from the germline V gene. The CDR3 spans 12 residues. The CDR3 reads CATSGSGSEQYF. In nucleotides, the CDR3 is TGTGCCACCAGTGGATCAGGTAGTGAGCAGTACTTC.

This clonotype occurred once. The chain couples TRBV12-3 or TRBV12-4 to TRBJ2-7, with no clear D. The length of the CDR3 is 12 residues. Trimming took off 7 bases at V and 7 bases at J, with 14 bases between the two ends. CDR3 nucleotides: TGTGCCAGCAACCCCGGATGGGGAGAGCAGTACTTC. Translation: CASNPGWGEQYF.

This clonotype has just a few counts. V gene TRBV5-1 combines with J gene TRBJ1-2, with 10 nucleotides matching TRBD1. Germline values: CDR1 SGHRS, CDR2 YFSETQ. The CDR3 totals 15 residues. Germline trimming cut 3 bases from V and 5 bases from J; bases unmatched to any gene: 7. The CDR3 DNA reads TGCGCCAGCAGCTCGGGACAGGGGATGACGTATGGCTACACCTTC. Amino acid sequence: CASSSGQGMTYGYTF.

This clonotype was picked up a small number of times. The chain carries TRBV20-1 and TRBJ2-5; D gene unclear. CDR1 and CDR2 (germline): DFQATT, SNEGSKA (reference sequence). V was clipped by 3 bases and J by 5 bases, with 16 bases between them. This CDR3 is built from 14 residues. Here the CDR3 reads CSASLKTGIETQYF. For the CDR3, the DNA is TGCAGTGCTAGCCTCAAGACTGGAATCGAGACCCAGTACTTC.

In this sample, this clonotype turned up a few times. The chain couples TRBV2 to TRBJ1-5; possibly TRBD1 for D (6 bases). This CDR3 is built from 13 residues. V was shortened by 5 bases and J by 4 bases, with 9 bases between the two germline ends. Germline V CDR1 and CDR2: SNHLY, FYNNEI. CDR3 amino acids: CASSRGANQPQHF. CDR3 nucleotides: TGTGCCAGCAGTAGGGGGGCGAATCAGCCCCAGCATTTT.

The chain combines TRBV12-3 or TRBV12-4 with TRBJ2-4, with 11 bases fitting TRBD2. The J call could be wrong; TRBJ2-7 is a better fit for the DNA end. The CDR3 length is 14 residues. CDR3 nucleotide sequence: TGTGCCAGCAGCCTGACTAGCGGGGTGTACGAGCAGTACTTC. This sequence encodes CASSLTSGVYEQYF.

This clonotype has just a few counts. The V gene is TRBV5-1, the J gene TRBJ2-3, with unresolved D. CDR3 length: 14 amino acids. With 0 bases removed from V and 7 bases from J, the gap between germline ends came to 12 bases. Germline V gives CDR1 SGHRS, CDR2 YFSETQ. The DNA for the CDR3 is TGCGCCAGCAGCTTGGCCGTACAGAGGAATACGCAGTATTTT. This translates into CASSLAVQRNTQYF.

The chain joins TRBV5-6 to TRBJ2-3; 11 positions match TRBD2. Germline CDR1 and CDR2: SGHDT and YYEEEE. The trim removed 3 bases at V and 1 base at J, leaving 7 bases unmatched. There are 17 residues in the CDR3. The CDR3, as DNA: TGTGCCAGCAGCTCCGCTAGCGGGAGGCTGGGCACAGATACGCAGTATTTT. It is translated as CASSSASGRLGTDTQYF.

This clonotype has a handful of counts. The V gene is TRBV9, the J gene TRBJ2-5; 11 positions agree with TRBD2. The junction had 6 bases not matched to a gene; V was cut back by 0 bases and J by 5 bases. Germline loops: CDR1 SGDLS, CDR2 YYNGEE. This CDR3 spans 16 amino acids. The CDR3 sequence: CASSVGLAGPRETQYF. The CDR3, as DNA: TGTGCCAGCAGCGTAGGACTAGCGGGGCCCAGGGAGACCCAGTACTTC.